This TCR beta chain was found in a study of blood T cells in healthy people across ages. Study conclusions and caveats: The study found TCR beta diversity correlated strongly with naive T cell percentage. Comparison with aged donors showed that long-lived donors had more naive CD4+ cells and higher diversity.

The germline V gene encodes CDR1 SEHNR and CDR2 FQNEAQ (reference sequence). The CDR3 contains 15 residues. With 4 bases removed from V and 0 bases from J, the gap between germline ends came to 13 bases. Each sample gave at least 6 million isolated PBMCs. A second roughly 6 to 12 cycle PCR used barcoded and J-beta primers. TCRdb reanalysed the 5' RACE reads using MiXCR and keeps one entry per CDR3 protein. This repertoire shows roughly 1,800,000 distinct CDR3 sequences, around half found once; its top ten account for 2.1%. Note on this clonotype: What it binds is unknown.

The chain has TRBV7-9 and TRBJ2-7; perhaps TRBD1 as D (6 bases). The sequencing sample was made of blood. This receptor was obtained from a woman aged 35 to 49 in good health. The CDR3 loop is CASSSARGSSYEQYF. CDR3 DNA sequence: TGTGCCAGCAGCTCAGCGAGGGGGAGCTCCTACGAGCAGTACTTC.